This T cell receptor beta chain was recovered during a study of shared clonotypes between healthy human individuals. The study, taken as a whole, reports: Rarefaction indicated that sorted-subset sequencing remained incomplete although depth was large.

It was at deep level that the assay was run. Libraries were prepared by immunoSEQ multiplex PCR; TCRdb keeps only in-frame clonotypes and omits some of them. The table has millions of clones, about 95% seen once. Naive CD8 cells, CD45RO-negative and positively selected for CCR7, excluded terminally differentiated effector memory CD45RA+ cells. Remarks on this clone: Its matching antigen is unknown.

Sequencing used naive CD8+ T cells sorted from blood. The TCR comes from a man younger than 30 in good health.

The CDR3: CASSQGDTEAFF. In nucleotides, the CDR3 is TGTGCCAGCAGCCAGGGAGACACTGAAGCTTTCTTT. The rearrangement uses TRBV7-6 and TRBJ1-1; D is perhaps TRBD1 (5 bases). The ends were cut back, 5 bases at V and 3 bases at J, with 7 bases in the middle. Germline values: CDR1 SGHVS, CDR2 FNYEAQ. This CDR3 has 12 residues. The full variable domain, in which reference TRBV7-6 and TRBJ1-1 provide the parts outside the CDR3, is GAGVSQSPRYKVTKRGQDVALRCDPISGHVSLYWYRQALGQGPEFLTYFNYEAQQDKSGLPNDRFSAERPEGSISTLTIQRTEQRDSAMYRCASSQGDTEAFFGQGTRLTVV.